This T cell receptor (beta chain) appears in the sequencing data of a study of regulatory T cells in long-lasting Graves disease (dated by TCRdb to about 2021). For the wider study: In the newly diagnosed Graves' disease group, patients had been taking antithyroid drugs for less than 3 months. The study was conducted in China and was registered as a clinical trial. Peripheral blood TCR sequencing and RNA sequencing compared persistent Graves' disease patients with newly diagnosed Graves' disease patients. A total of roughly 35 samples underwent TCR sequencing: around 13 from persistent and some 20 from newly diagnosed Graves' disease patients.

Library preparation was by multiplex PCR. Sequencing was performed on an Illumina HiSeq 4000. iRepertoire HTBI primers and Arm-PCR amplification of CDR3 regions were used to construct TCR beta libraries. Gel purification was performed on PCR products prior to sequencing. Concerning the study's data processing: Across samples, roughly 60 TRBV and 13 to 15 TRBJ segments were identified and used for gene usage analysis of CDR3 amino acid clonotypes. COPE and FqMerger were used to merge filtered high-quality paired reads into contigs. Contigs were aligned with BLAST to IMGT TRBV, TRBD and TRBJ reference genes, and CDR3 was defined per IMGT. Clonotypes above 0.1% frequency were classified as highly expanded clones. Repertoire diversity was measured by Shannon entropy, and V-J evenness by the Gini coefficient. Clonotypes shared by more than one individual were considered public. The raw public data were reprocessed by TCRdb itself: fastp quality trimming at Q25, MiXCR clonotype calling, in-frame beta chains only. Duplicate CDR3 protein sequences are folded into a single record with the most common DNA and genes. For this entry, the V and J calls and clone size follow TCRdb and not the study's own pipeline. This sample comprises about 210,000 distinct CDR3 sequences, approximately 18% of them detected only once. The ten top clones hold about an eighth of the sample.

As to this clonotype: Its binding antigen is unknown. No base qualities exist here, and no much larger clone lies one base off it.

Summary of the overall study and its limitations: Only peripheral blood was studied, because thyroid tissue, the primary lesion, was inaccessible. Only the TCR beta chain was sequenced and analyzed. Persistent disease showed preferential use of TRBV28, TRBJ1-2 and TRBJ2-5, whereas newly diagnosed disease favored TRBV20-1 and TRBJ2-1. A larger number of public clonotypes was shared among persistent patients (approximately 3,000) than among newly diagnosed patients (around 970). The small sample size was acknowledged by the authors as a limitation that may reduce accuracy. Lower TCR Shannon entropy and fewer highly expanded clones were observed in persistent Graves' disease patients than in newly diagnosed patients, which suggested clonal expansion.

Trimming at the junction amounts to 4 bases on V and 1 base on J, and the germline ends lie 14 bases apart. The germline V gene sets CDR1 to SGHDN and CDR2 to FVKESK. From cysteine to phenylalanine, the CDR3 is 15 amino acids long. Only the CDR3 DNA stays, 45 bases, in frame from base 1. The time point label corresponds to: newly diagnosed GD, antithyroid drugs for less than 3 months. For both TCR sequencing and RNA sequencing, RNA was extracted from PBMCs in TRIzol. Graves' disease was diagnosed according to American Thyroid Association guidelines. Recruitment of patients was carried out at an endocrinology department in Xi'an, China. From each patient, nine milliliters of peripheral blood was collected into an EDTA anticoagulant tube. PBMCs were isolated by Ficoll Paque Plus density gradient separation without further T cell sorting. An Agilent 2100 Bioanalyzer and agarose gel were used to check RNA quality, and a NanoDrop 2000 was used to measure RNA concentration.

The data also belong to a second study, concerning T cells in Graves' hyperthyroidism and ophthalmopathy. According to the second study: A patient counted as having stable Graves' hyperthyroidism if no progression to ophthalmopathy occurred over 18 months of follow-up. Hyperthyroidism patients were newly diagnosed, had a disease duration of under 2 months, and were aged 18 to 65 years. The study excluded patients with uncontrolled infections, other autoimmune diseases, pregnancy or lactation. Diagnoses were based on clinical symptoms, serum thyroxine and TRAb, thyroid ultrasound and orbital computed tomography. A first-round RT-PCR of the TCR CDR3 used the HTBI primer set with the Qiagen OneStep RT-PCR kit. Most expanded thyroid clonotypes (frequency above 0.001) were also detected in blood, suggesting blood repertoires may reflect thyroid immune responses. Ophthalmopathy was separated from stable hyperthyroidism by a 13 V-J signature model, with roughly 88% sensitivity and roughly 81% specificity obtained in cross-validation and 80%/75% obtained in testing. In validation, progression to ophthalmopathy was predicted by the model with 65% to 71% sensitivity and around 76% specificity, a median of about 6.8 months before onset. To identify TCR V-J signatures that set the groups apart, the researchers used a discovery cohort of 90 to 100 patients, made up of 43 with Graves' ophthalmopathy and about 55 with stable Graves' hyperthyroidism. Whether ophthalmopathy could be predicted prospectively was tested in an independent validation cohort made up of approximately 19 hyperthyroidism patients plus 17 patients who later progressed to ophthalmopathy. The 85 to 100 discovery patients were divided at random into training and test sets in a 7:3 ratio. In addition, the study compared T-cell repertoires in thyroid tissue and in blood from six Graves' hyperthyroidism patients. After sampling, hyperthyroidism patients received methimazole starting at 30 mg daily, and ophthalmopathy patients received high-dose intravenous methylprednisolone. A second multiplex PCR round built the libraries, followed by size selection and purification. Paired-end sequencing of the libraries was performed with 100 bp reads on an Illumina HiSeq2000. SOAPnuke was used to process the raw data, with reads discarded if the reads contained adapters or uncalled bases, had a mean Phred below 15, or lacked an exact constant-primer or identifier match. COPE v1.2.5 was used to merge the high-quality paired reads, and each unique nucleotide sequence was defined as a clonotype. MiTCR v1.1 was used to align the clonotypes against IMGT TRBV, TRBD and TRBJ reference segments. Analysis was restricted to V-J combinations with a frequency above 0.0001, which covered about 99% of repertoires. A TCS score was defined as the ratio between F50 (clonal expansion) and ExV (chaos), using BLOSUM62-based TCRdist between CDR3 peptides within each V-J. Welch's t-statistics and random forest reduced 500 to 650 V-J features to about 12, which were used in a naive Bayes classifier (R e1071). Sample size was not statistically predetermined, and blinding of investigators to group allocation was not performed. The paper reports TCR Vbeta CDR3 sequencing of some 140 peripheral blood samples: approximately 43 ophthalmopathy, over 70 hyperthyroidism and around 17 progressor patients.

Source: peripheral blood mononuclear cells (PBMCs), taken at new diagnosis, from a patient treated with antithyroid drugs. The receptor chain draws on TRBV14 and TRBJ2-7; perhaps TRBD2 is the D gene, with 6 bases matching. The sequence was collected from a woman between 25 and 40 years old with Graves disease. Donor details come from another sample of the same person, matched by shared clones. The base sequence is TGTGCCAGCAGCCGGGACTCCTCCCGTTCCTACGAGCAGTACTTC. Its translation reads: CASSRDSSRSYEQYF.